Listed here are 15 T cell receptor beta chains from one sample, sequenced in a study of long-term antiretroviral therapy in people with HIV. Researchers report immunoSEQ v3.0 was run at survey level. Method: immunoSEQ multiplex PCR; TCRdb's copy keeps in-frame clones and lacks some. The top ten hold about 6.7% of the sample, which has 30,000 or so clones, 80% to 85% seen once. This sample comprised unsorted PBMCs, obtained 0.4 years after starting antiretroviral therapy. The receptors originated from a young man with HIV.

V and J are TRBV7-9 and TRBJ2-7, with D possibly TRBD1 on 6 matching bases. V was pared by 8 bases and J by 7 bases, with 12 bases between. This CDR3 contains 11 residues. Germline CDR1 is SEHNR and CDR2 is FQNEAQ (reference sequence). The CDR3 is CASASGEEQYF. In DNA form, the CDR3 reads TGTGCCAGCGCCTCAGGGGAAGAGCAGTACTTC. Filled out from reference TRBV7-9 and TRBJ2-7, the complete variable domain reads DTGVSQNPRHKITKRGQNVTFRCDPISEHNRLYWYRQTLGQGPEFLTYFQNEAQLEKSRLLSDRFSAERPKGSFSTLEIQRTEQGDSAMYLCASASGEEQYFGPGTRLTVT.

This chain connects TRBV4-3 to TRBJ1-4; TRBD1 matches 10 bases. CDR3 length equals 15 residues. The V and J ends lost 0 bases and 5 bases, in that order; junction bases with no gene match: 0. CDR1 is LGHNA, CDR2 YSLEER, per germline. CDR3 sequence (DNA): TGCGCCAGCAGCCAAGAGGGACAGGGGAATGAAAAACTGTTTTTT. It encodes CASSQEGQGNEKLFF.

The chain recombines TRBV9 with TRBJ2-2, with D possibly matching TRBD2 (6 bases). The CDR3 contains 15 residues. Trimming cost V 0 bases and J 6 bases, with 12 bases left between them. Germline assignment: CDR1 SGDLS and CDR2 YYNGEE. In nucleotides, the CDR3 is TGTGCCAGCAGCGTAGTCGGGGGTCGGGCCGGGGAGCTGTTTTTT. Its translation: CASSVVGGRAGELFF.

V gene TRBV11-3 combines with J gene TRBJ2-7; TRBD1 matches 9 bases. CDR1 SGHNT and CDR2 YENEEA come from the germline V gene. CDR3 length: 18 amino acids. The junction had 20 bases not matched to a gene; V was cut back by 5 bases and J by 6 bases. As DNA, the CDR3 is TGTGCCAGCAGCCCCGGGACAGGGTGGACGGGAGTGATGGGCGAGCAGTACTTC. As protein: CASSPGTGWTGVMGEQYF. The full variable domain, in which reference TRBV11-3 and TRBJ2-7 provide the parts outside the CDR3, is EAGVVQSPRYKIIEKKQPVAFWCNPISGHNTLYWYLQNLGQGPELLIRYENEEAVDDSQLPKDRFSAERLKGVDSTLKIQPAELGDSAVYLCASSPGTGWTGVMGEQYFGPGTRLTVT.

The CDR3 sequence is CSASLTFF. The DNA of the CDR3 is TGCAGTGCTAGTCTAACTTTCTTT. This sequence joins TRBV20-1 and TRBJ1-1; D is unresolved. The CDR3 is 8 residues long. V was clipped by 3 bases and J by 12 bases, with 5 bases between them. The germline CDR1 and CDR2 sequences are DFQATT and SNEGSKA (reference sequence).

V and J are TRBV7-9 and TRBJ2-3, with a tentative D call TRBD2 (5 bases). Trimming shortened V by 2 bases and J by 0 bases, and 9 bases separated the two germline ends. The CDR3 sequence is 15 residues long. Looked up from germline, CDR1 is SEHNR and CDR2 is FQNEAQ (reference sequence). CDR3 nucleotides: TGTGCCAGCAGCTTATTAGCGCAGAGCACAGATACGCAGTATTTT. Protein: CASSLLAQSTDTQYF.

V and J are TRBV5-8 and TRBJ1-2; 8 positions agree with TRBD1. This CDR3 is built from 14 residues. Trimming removed 5 bases from V and 9 bases from J; junction bases left unmatched: 12. In germline, CDR1 is SGHTS, CDR2 YDEGEE. The CDR3 DNA reads TGTGCCAGCAGTCGTCTCGGGACAGGCGGTCGCTACACCTTC. Translating it yields CASSRLGTGGRYTF.

The table lists this clone with a count of one. The J gene is TRBJ2-7, the V gene TRBV5-6; no definite D call. The CDR3 totals 11 residues. Looked up from germline, CDR1 is SGHDT and CDR2 is YYEEEE. Trimming stripped 7 bases from V and 1 base from J, with 6 bases between. The CDR3 DNA sequence: TGTGCCAGCTGGTGGTCCTACGAGCAGTACTTC. As protein: CASWWSYEQYF. Drawing the rest from reference TRBV5-6 and TRBJ2-7, the complete variable domain is DAGVTQSPTHLIKTRGQQVTLRCSPKSGHDTVSWYQQALGQGPQFIFQYYEEEERQRGNFPDRFSGHQFPNYSSELNVNALLLGDSALYLCASWWSYEQYFGPGTRLTVT.

The chain employs TRBV18 and TRBJ2-5; D is uncertain. V was trimmed by 2 bases and J by 5 bases, leaving 6 bases between them. CDR1 and CDR2 from the germline V gene are KGHSH and LQKENI. This CDR3 is built from 12 residues. This CDR3 reads CASSPDGETQYF. CDR3 DNA sequence: TGTGCCAGCTCACCAGATGGGGAGACCCAGTACTTC.

This chain links TRBV9 with TRBJ2-1, with 7 bases aligning to TRBD2. The germline gives CDR1 SGDLS, CDR2 YYNGEE. V lost 2 bases, J lost 13 bases, and 9 bases stayed unmatched. The CDR3 length is 13 residues. CDR3 sequence (DNA): TGTGCCAGCAGCGTGAAACTAGCGCACACTCAGTTCTTC. It encodes CASSVKLAHTQFF.

DNA for the CDR3: TGTGCCAGCAGCTTAGTGGGGGGGGACTACGAGCAGTACTTC. It yields the protein CASSLVGGDYEQYF. The chain employs TRBV11-2 and TRBJ2-7; 7 positions match TRBD2. V was clipped by 1 base and J by 3 bases; unmatched bases: 3. Germline V gene data show CDR1 as SGHAT and CDR2 as FQNNGV. The CDR3 has 14 amino acids.

Only one count was recorded for this clone. The chain carries TRBV19 and TRBJ1-5; D is uncertain. The CDR3 runs to 11 residues. Per the germline V gene, CDR1 is LNHDA and CDR2 is SQIVND (reference sequence). Between the trimmed V and J ends, which lost 5 bases and 11 bases, there was a span of 10 bases. CDR3 loop: CASSGPEAQHF. CDR3 in DNA: TGTGCCAGTAGTGGGCCGGAGGCCCAGCATTTT.

The CDR3 loop is CASSVEQGAYEQYF. CDR3 bases: TGTGCCAGCAGCGTAGAGCAGGGGGCCTACGAGCAGTACTTC. The rearrangement joins TRBV9 to TRBJ2-7; 7 bases fit TRBD1. The junction had 2 bases not matched to a gene; V was cut back by 0 bases and J by 2 bases. Germline V gene lookup returns CDR1 SGDLS and CDR2 YYNGEE. This CDR3 spans 14 amino acids.

This clone was seen only a few times. The genes are TRBV9 and TRBJ1-4, with D uncertain. This CDR3 region has 15 residues. V lost 4 bases to trimming and J lost 5 bases, with 15 bases between them. The germline V gene encodes CDR1 SGDLS and CDR2 YYNGEE. The CDR3 DNA is TGTGCCAGCAGCTGGCGGTGGGTCTTAAATGAAAAACTGTTTTTT. Its translation is CASSWRWVLNEKLFF.

The V and J genes are TRBV19 and TRBJ2-7; 8 bases align to TRBD1. This CDR3 region has 14 residues. V trimming: 2 bases; J trimming: 4 bases; junction bases outside the gene matches: 4. Germline assignment: CDR1 LNHDA and CDR2 SQIVND (reference sequence). The CDR3 bases are TGTGCCAGTAGTATAACAGGGGGTTCGTACGAGCAGTACTTC. Translation: CASSITGGSYEQYF.